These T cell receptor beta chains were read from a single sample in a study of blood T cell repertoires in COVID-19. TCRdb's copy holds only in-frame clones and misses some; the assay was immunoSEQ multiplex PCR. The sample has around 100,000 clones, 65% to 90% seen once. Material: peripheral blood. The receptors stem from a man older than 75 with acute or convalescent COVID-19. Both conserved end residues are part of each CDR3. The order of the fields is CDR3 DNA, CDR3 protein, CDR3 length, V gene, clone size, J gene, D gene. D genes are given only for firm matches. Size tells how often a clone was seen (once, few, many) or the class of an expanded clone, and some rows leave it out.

TGTGCCAGCAGTTACTCGAGTCGGGGGAGGCAGTTCTTC	CASSYSSRGRQFF	13	TRBV6-2/TRBV6-3	few	TRBJ2-1	NA
TGTGCCAGTAGACCTCCGGGACAGGGAAACACTGAAGCTTTCTTT	CASRPPGQGNTEAFF	15	TRBV19	NA	TRBJ1-1	TRBD1
TGTGCCAGCAGTGAAGGGTCGGCCAGGGCTGAGGAGACCCAGTACTTC	CASSEGSARAEETQYF	16	TRBV6-1	NA	TRBJ2-5	NA
TGTGCCAGTAGTATAGACAGGGGGGCCGGGGAGCTGTTTTTT	CASSIDRGAGELFF	14	TRBV19	NA	TRBJ2-2	NA
TGTGCCAGCAGCTTTCGGACTAGCGGGAGGGCCGGAACGCAGTATTTT	CASSFRTSGRAGTQYF	16	TRBV7-2	NA	TRBJ2-3	TRBD2
TGTGCCAGCAGCGTAGGGGACAGGAAGAATGAAAAACTGTTTTTT	CASSVGDRKNEKLFF	15	TRBV9	NA	TRBJ1-4	TRBD1
TGTGCCAGCAGCCAAGGCGGGAGGGGAGAGACCCAGTACTTC	CASSQGGRGETQYF	14	TRBV6-5	NA	TRBJ2-5	TRBD2
TGTGCCAGCTCACCACCGGCGACTATAACTTCCTACAATGAGCAGTTCTTC	CASSPPATITSYNEQFF	17	TRBV18	NA	TRBJ2-1	NA
TGTGCCAGCAGCTTGGCCGGGACAGGGGTCTACGAGCAGTACTTC	CASSLAGTGVYEQYF	15	TRBV5-4	NA	TRBJ2-7	TRBD1
TGTGCCACCAGAACCCCGACAGCTAGCAATCAGCCCCAGCATTTT	CATRTPTASNQPQHF	15	TRBV24-1	NA	TRBJ1-5	NA
TGTGCCAGCAGGGAGAGGGTCGGGACCCAGTACTTC	CASRERVGTQYF	12	TRBV6-5	once	TRBJ2-5	NA
TGTGCCAGCAGCCCCGGACAGGCGAACACTGAAGCTTTCTTT	CASSPGQANTEAFF	14	TRBV7-8	few	TRBJ1-1	TRBD1
TGTGCCAGCAGTCTCCGGGAGTCCTACAATGAGCAGTTCTTC	CASSLRESYNEQFF	14	TRBV28	once	TRBJ2-1	NA
TGTGCCACCAGTGATGACAGGGTTATCTATGGCTACACCTTC	CATSDDRVIYGYTF	14	TRBV24-1	NA	TRBJ1-2	TRBD1
TGTGCCAGCAGTTATGGGGGACTAGCGGTCACAGATACGCAGTATTTT	CASSYGGLAVTDTQYF	16	TRBV6-5	NA	TRBJ2-3	TRBD2
TGCAGTGCCGAACAGGGGACTGAAGCTTTCTTT	CSAEQGTEAFF	11	TRBV20-1	NA	TRBJ1-1	TRBD1
TGTGCCAGTAGTATGACAGGGGTCAATCAGCCCCAGCATTTT	CASSMTGVNQPQHF	14	TRBV19	NA	TRBJ1-5	TRBD1
TGTGCCAGCACCCGACAGGGAAACACTGAAGCTTTCTTT	CASTRQGNTEAFF	13	TRBV19	once	TRBJ1-1	TRBD1
TGTGCCAGCAGCGCCGACTCTCTTCCAACGAACACTGAAGCTTTCTTT	CASSADSLPTNTEAFF	16	TRBV9	NA	TRBJ1-1	NA
TGCGCCAGCAGCCAAGATGGGGGGGGCCGAGGTGAAGCTTTCTTT	CASSQDGGGRGEAFF	15	TRBV4-3	NA	TRBJ1-1	NA
TGTGCCAGCAGCTTAGGGGGGACAGGGGATGAGCAGTTCTTC	CASSLGGTGDEQFF	14	TRBV7-9	NA	TRBJ2-1	TRBD1
TGTGCCAGCAGCTTAGTGGGACAGGGGTCCCACGAGCAGTACTTC	CASSLVGQGSHEQYF	15	TRBV7-9	NA	TRBJ2-7	TRBD1
TGTGCCAGCAGCTTACGTGGGACAGGAGCCTCTGGGGCCAACGTCCTGACTTTC	CASSLRGTGASGANVLTF	18	TRBV11-2	NA	TRBJ2-6	TRBD1
TGTGCCAGCAGTTTCTTCCGACCGGGACAGGGGGACACCGGGGAGCTGTTTTTT	CASSFFRPGQGDTGELFF	18	TRBV27	NA	TRBJ2-2	TRBD1
TGCAGCGTTGTACTTAGTCCTGGGGCCAACGTCCTGACTTTC	CSVVLSPGANVLTF	14	TRBV29-1	NA	TRBJ2-6	NA
TGTGCCAGCAGCATAAGCGGGGCCTACAATGAGCAGTTCTTC	CASSISGAYNEQFF	14	TRBV2	NA	TRBJ2-1	TRBD2
TGTGCCAGCAGTTTCCCCGGGGTCGAAACCGGGGAGCTGTTTTTT	CASSFPGVETGELFF	15	TRBV5-4	NA	TRBJ2-2	NA
TGCGCCAGCAGCTTGTTTTTCGGGGAGGAGCTGTTTTTT	CASSLFFGEELFF	13	TRBV5-1	few	TRBJ2-2	NA
TGTGCCAGTCGAAGACAGAACACCGGGGAGCTGTTTTTT	CASRRQNTGELFF	13	TRBV12-3/TRBV12-4	NA	TRBJ2-2	NA
TGTGCCTGGACACGGGGGGGTGGCTACACCTTC	CAWTRGGGYTF	11	TRBV30	NA	TRBJ1-2	NA
TGCGCCAGCAGCTTGGTACCTCTTGGGGGCTCCGGGGAGCTGTTTTTT	CASSLVPLGGSGELFF	16	TRBV5-1	NA	TRBJ2-2	NA
TGTGCCAGCAGTTTACCAGGGGGCGAGCAGTACTTC	CASSLPGGEQYF	12	TRBV28	NA	TRBJ2-7	TRBD1
TGCGCCAGCAGCTTAAGGACAGGGAACGTCGAAGAGACCCAGTACTTC	CASSLRTGNVEETQYF	16	TRBV5-1	NA	TRBJ2-5	TRBD1
TGTGCCAGTAGTGGTCGATCAGATTCACCCCTCCACTTT	CASSGRSDSPLHF	13	TRBV19	few	TRBJ1-6	NA
TGTGCCATCAGTGAGCCCGGGACAGGGGGCACAGATACGCAGTATTTT	CAISEPGTGGTDTQYF	16	TRBV10-3	NA	TRBJ2-3	TRBD1
TGCGCCAGCAGCCAAGATCAACAGTCTTACGAGCAGTACTTC	CASSQDQQSYEQYF	14	TRBV4-3	NA	TRBJ2-7	NA
TGTGCCAGCAGCTTAGATCCCTGGACAGGGGAGCTGTTTTTT	CASSLDPWTGELFF	14	TRBV11-3	NA	TRBJ2-2	NA
TGTGCCAGCAGCCCTGGGCGAAATTCACCCCTCCACTTT	CASSPGRNSPLHF	13	TRBV27	once	TRBJ1-6	NA
TGTGCTAGCAGCCGGGACAGGGAGGAGACCCAGTACTTC	CASSRDREETQYF	13	TRBV7-7	once	TRBJ2-5	TRBD1
TGTGCCAGCAGCTCTTATAGCTGGAGCTCCTACAATGAGCAGTTCTTC	CASSSYSWSSYNEQFF	16	TRBV27	once	TRBJ2-1	NA
TGTGCCACCAGTCCCTTAGGAACTAAATCCTACGAGCAGTACTTC	CATSPLGTKSYEQYF	15	TRBV15	NA	TRBJ2-7	NA
TGCAGTGCTAAAGGGGGAGAGACCCAGTACTTC	CSAKGGETQYF	11	TRBV20-1	NA	TRBJ2-5	NA
TGTGCCAGCTCTGGGACAGGGTTAACCGAGCAGTACTTC	CASSGTGLTEQYF	13	TRBV28	NA	TRBJ2-7	TRBD1
TGTGCCAGCAGCCAAGATATGAATCAGCCCCAGCATTTT	CASSQDMNQPQHF	13	TRBV3-1/TRBV3-2	NA	TRBJ1-5	NA